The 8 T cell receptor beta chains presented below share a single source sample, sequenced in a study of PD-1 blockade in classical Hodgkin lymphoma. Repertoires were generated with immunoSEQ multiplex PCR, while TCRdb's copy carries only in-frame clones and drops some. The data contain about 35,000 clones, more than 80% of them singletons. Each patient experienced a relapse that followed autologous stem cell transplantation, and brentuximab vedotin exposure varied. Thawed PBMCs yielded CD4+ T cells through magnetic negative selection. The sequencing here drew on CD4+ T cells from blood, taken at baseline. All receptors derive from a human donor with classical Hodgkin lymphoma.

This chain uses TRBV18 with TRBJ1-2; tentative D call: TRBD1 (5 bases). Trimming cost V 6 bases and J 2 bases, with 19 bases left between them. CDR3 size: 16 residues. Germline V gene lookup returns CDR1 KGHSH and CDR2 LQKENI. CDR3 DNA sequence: TGTGCCAGCTCCCTGCGAACGCCCAAGGGGAACTATGGCTACACCTTC. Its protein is CASSLRTPKGNYGYTF.

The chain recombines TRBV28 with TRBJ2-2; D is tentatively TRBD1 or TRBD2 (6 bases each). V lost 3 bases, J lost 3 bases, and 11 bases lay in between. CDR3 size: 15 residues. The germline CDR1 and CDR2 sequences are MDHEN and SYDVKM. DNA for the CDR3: TGTGCCAGCAGTTTTGCAGGGGAGGACACCGGGGAGCTGTTTTTT. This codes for CASSFAGEDTGELFF.

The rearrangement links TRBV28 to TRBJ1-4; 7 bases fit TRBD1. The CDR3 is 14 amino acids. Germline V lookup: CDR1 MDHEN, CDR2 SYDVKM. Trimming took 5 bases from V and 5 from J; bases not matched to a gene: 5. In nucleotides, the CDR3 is TGTGCCAGCAGTCCGGACAGGAGAAATGAAAAACTGTTTTTT. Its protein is CASSPDRRNEKLFF.

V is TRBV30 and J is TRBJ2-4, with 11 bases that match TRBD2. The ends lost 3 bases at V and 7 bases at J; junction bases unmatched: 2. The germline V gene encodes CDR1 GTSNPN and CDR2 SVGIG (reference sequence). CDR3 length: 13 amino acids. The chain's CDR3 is CAWRTSGENIQYF. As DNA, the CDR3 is TGTGCCTGGAGGACTAGCGGGGAGAACATTCAGTACTTC.

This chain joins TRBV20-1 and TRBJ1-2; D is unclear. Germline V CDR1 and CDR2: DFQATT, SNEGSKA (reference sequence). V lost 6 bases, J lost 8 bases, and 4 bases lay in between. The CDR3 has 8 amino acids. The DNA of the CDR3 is TGCAGTGCAGGGGGCTACACCTTC. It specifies CSAGGYTF.

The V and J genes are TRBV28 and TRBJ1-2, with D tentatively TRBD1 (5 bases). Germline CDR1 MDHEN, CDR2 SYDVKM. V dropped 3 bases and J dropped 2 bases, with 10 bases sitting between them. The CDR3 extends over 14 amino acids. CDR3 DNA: TGTGCCAGCAGTTTTGAGGGGCTGAACTATGGCTACACCTTC. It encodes CASSFEGLNYGYTF.

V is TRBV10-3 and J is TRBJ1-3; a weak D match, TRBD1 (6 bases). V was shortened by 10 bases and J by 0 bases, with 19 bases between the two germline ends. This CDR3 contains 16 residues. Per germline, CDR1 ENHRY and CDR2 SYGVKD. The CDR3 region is CATTPVGGGSGNTIYF. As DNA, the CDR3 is TGTGCCACCACGCCGGTGGGGGGCGGCTCTGGAAACACCATATATTTT.

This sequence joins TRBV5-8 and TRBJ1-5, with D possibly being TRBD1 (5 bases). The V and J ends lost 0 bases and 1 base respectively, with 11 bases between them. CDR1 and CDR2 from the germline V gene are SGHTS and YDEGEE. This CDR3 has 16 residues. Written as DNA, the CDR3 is TGTGCCAGCAGCTTGGTTTCCAGGGTAAGCAATCAGCCCCAGCATTTT. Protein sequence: CASSLVSRVSNQPQHF.